This paragraph covers one T cell receptor beta chain sequence. CDR1 is SNHLY and CDR2 is FYNNEI in the germline V gene. The CDR3 contains 13 residues. Deletions cut 2 bases from V and 1 base from J, with 5 bases between. These data belong to a study of blood T cell repertoires in COVID-19. Study context: The origin of the acute and convalescent COVID-19 samples was the United States, Italy and Spain. PBMCs, B-cell-depleted T cells, or T cells were the source of the cDNA or gDNA that made up the material.

Study processing details: Reference gene primer amplification yielded estimated nucleated cell counts. Clones were sequenced by immunoSEQ multiplex PCR, and TCRdb holds only the in-frame ones, with some missing. V and J calls and clone size follow that table, whereas D and trimming were derived from the DNA. The repertoire includes roughly 140,000 clones, about four fifths of them detected once, and roughly 0.6% sits in the top ten. The gene calls are TRBV2 and TRBJ1-1; no clear D gene. This TCR was sampled from a man aged 55 to 70 with acute or convalescent COVID-19. Input material: peripheral blood. Here the CDR3 DNA reads TGTGCCAGCAGTGAATACGGGAACACTGAAGCTTTCTTT. It translates to CASSEYGNTEAFF.